Presented here are 5 T cell receptor beta chains from one specimen sequenced in a study of blood T cell repertoires in COVID-19. Clones were sequenced by immunoSEQ multiplex PCR, and TCRdb holds only the in-frame ones, with some missing. The sample holds 150,000 to 200,000 clones, roughly 87% seen once. The sequenced material came from peripheral blood. The source of these receptors is a woman in her seventies with COVID-19, enrolled during active disease.

The genes are TRBV6-1 and TRBJ1-5; D gene unclear. V was clipped by 5 bases and J by 9 bases, with 14 bases between them. Germline V gives CDR1 MNHNS, CDR2 SASEGT. The CDR3 runs to 13 residues. The chain's CDR3 is CASSSGAKRPQHF. In DNA, the CDR3 is TGTGCCAGCAGTTCGGGAGCCAAGAGGCCCCAGCATTTT.

The CDR3 protein is CASSITSLSYEQYF. In DNA form, the CDR3 reads TGTGCCAGCAGCATAACTAGTCTAAGCTACGAGCAGTACTTC. This rearrangement joins TRBV11-2 to TRBJ2-7, with a possible D match to TRBD2 (5 bases). This CDR3 is 14 amino acids long. The V and J ends lost 5 bases and 3 bases respectively, with 14 bases between them. Looked up from germline, CDR1 is SGHAT and CDR2 is FQNNGV.

This clone turned up a few times. Other DNA sequences in the sample encode the same CDR3. CDR3 protein: CASSIGQGARTEAFF. The CDR3 DNA is TGTGCCAGTAGTATAGGGCAGGGGGCGCGAACTGAAGCTTTCTTT. The chain carries TRBV19 and TRBJ1-1, with TRBD1 matching 8 bases. V shed 1 base and J 5 bases; nucleotides not matched to a gene: 6. CDR3 length: 15 residues. The germline gives CDR1 LNHDA, CDR2 SQIVND (reference sequence).

For the CDR3, the DNA is TGTGCCAGCAGCTTCCTCAATGAGCAGTTCTTC. Its protein is CASSFLNEQFF. The rearrangement joins TRBV7-9 to TRBJ2-1; D not resolved. The CDR3 contains 11 residues. Germline V CDR1 and CDR2: SEHNR, FQNEAQ (reference sequence). Trimming left V 3 bases short and J 6 bases short, with 3 bases between.

The chain couples TRBV7-2 to TRBJ2-3; D gene ambiguous. This CDR3 spans 14 amino acids. V was shortened by 1 base and J by 2 bases, with 7 bases between the two germline ends. Germline CDR1 reads SGHTA; CDR2 reads FQGNSA. CDR3 nucleotide sequence: TGTGCCAGCAGCTTAGTACAGCACACAGATACGCAGTATTTT. This translates into CASSLVQHTDTQYF.